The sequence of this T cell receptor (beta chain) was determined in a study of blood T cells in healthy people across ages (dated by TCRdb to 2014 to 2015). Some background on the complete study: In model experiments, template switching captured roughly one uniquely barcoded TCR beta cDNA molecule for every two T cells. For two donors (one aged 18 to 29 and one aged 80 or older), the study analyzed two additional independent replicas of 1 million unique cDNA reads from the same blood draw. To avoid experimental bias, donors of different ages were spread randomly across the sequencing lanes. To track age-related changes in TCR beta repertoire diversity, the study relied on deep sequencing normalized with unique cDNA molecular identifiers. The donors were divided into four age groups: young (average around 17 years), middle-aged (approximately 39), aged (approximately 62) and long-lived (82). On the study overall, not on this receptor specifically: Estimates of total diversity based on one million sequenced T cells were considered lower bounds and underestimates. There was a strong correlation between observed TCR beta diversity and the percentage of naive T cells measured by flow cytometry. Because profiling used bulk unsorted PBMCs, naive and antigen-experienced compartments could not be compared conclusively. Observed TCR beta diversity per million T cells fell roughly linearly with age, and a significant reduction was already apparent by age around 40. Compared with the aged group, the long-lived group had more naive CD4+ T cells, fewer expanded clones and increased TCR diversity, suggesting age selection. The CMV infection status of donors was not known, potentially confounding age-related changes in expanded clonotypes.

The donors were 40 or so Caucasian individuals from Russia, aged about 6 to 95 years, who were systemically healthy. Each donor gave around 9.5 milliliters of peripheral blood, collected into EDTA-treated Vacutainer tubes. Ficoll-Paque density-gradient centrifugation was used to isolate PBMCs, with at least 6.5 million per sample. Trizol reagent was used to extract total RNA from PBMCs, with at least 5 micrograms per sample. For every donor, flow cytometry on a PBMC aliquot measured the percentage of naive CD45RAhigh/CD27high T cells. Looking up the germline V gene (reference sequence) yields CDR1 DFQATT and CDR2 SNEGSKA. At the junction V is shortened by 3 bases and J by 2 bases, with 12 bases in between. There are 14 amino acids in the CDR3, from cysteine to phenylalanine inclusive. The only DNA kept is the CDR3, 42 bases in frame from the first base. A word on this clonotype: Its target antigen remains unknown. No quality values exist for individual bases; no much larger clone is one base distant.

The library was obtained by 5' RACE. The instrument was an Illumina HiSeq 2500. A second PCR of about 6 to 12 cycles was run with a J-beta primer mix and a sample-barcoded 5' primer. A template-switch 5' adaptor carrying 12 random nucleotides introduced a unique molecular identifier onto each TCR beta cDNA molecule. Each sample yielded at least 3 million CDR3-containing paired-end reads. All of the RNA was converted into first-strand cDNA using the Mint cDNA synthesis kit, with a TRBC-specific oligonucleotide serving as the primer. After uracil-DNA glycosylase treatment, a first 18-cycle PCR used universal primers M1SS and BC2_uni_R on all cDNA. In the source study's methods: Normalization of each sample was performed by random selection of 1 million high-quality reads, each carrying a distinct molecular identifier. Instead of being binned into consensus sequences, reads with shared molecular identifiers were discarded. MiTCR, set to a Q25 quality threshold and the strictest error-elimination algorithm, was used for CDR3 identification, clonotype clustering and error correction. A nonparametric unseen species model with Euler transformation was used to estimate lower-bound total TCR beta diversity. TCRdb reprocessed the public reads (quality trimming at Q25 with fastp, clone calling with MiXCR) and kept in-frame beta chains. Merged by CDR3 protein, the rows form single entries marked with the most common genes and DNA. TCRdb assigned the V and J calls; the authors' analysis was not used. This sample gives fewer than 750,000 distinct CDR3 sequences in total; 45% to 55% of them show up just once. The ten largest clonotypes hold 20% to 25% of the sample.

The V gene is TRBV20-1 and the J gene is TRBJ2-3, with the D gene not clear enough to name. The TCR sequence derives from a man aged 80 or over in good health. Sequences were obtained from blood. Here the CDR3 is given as CSARTKQLTDTQYF. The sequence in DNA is TGCAGTGCTAGGACGAAACAGCTCACAGATACGCAGTATTTT.